The rows below give T cell receptor beta chains drawn from one sample of a study of CD4 T cells in relation to SARS-CoV-2 and coronaviruses. The repertoire was sequenced with immunoSEQ multiplex PCR; TCRdb's copy has only in-frame clones and lacks some. The sample yields around 23,000 clones, less than 75% seen once. Their antigens are not known. The sample consisted of CD4+ T cells from PBMCs, cultured in vitro. These TCRs come from a human donor in good health. Both conserved end residues are part of each CDR3. Fields, in order: V gene, J gene, CDR3 protein.

V: TRBV27; J: TRBJ2-1; CDR3: CASSLFRPGDPYNEQFF
V: TRBV10-3; J: TRBJ1-6; CDR3: CAISEQPNNSPLHF
V: TRBV18; J: TRBJ2-7; CDR3: CASSPLRNAYEQYF
V: TRBV9; J: TRBJ2-5; CDR3: CASSPTGGVGETQYF
V: TRBV24-1; J: TRBJ2-3; CDR3: CATSDFGGMMDTQYF
V: TRBV5-1; J: TRBJ2-6; CDR3: CASSLTFPSGANVLTF
V: TRBV24-1; J: TRBJ1-1; CDR3: CATSDLWENTEAFF
V: TRBV28; J: TRBJ1-3; CDR3: CASRGDRIASGNTIYF
V: TRBV12-2; J: TRBJ2-1; CDR3: CASRSGRDPPYNEQFF
V: TRBV30; J: TRBJ1-5; CDR3: CAWTTGQGDNQPQHF
V: TRBV5-1; J: TRBJ2-5; CDR3: CASSLALETQYF
V: TRBV19; J: TRBJ1-1; CDR3: CASSTDRENTEAFF
V: TRBV2; J: TRBJ2-3; CDR3: CASRYPIYPGQQKTDTQYF
V: TRBV19; J: TRBJ1-1; CDR3: CASSVIRGQGGTEAFF
V: TRBV7-8; J: TRBJ2-7; CDR3: CASSVGTVDSYEQYF
V: TRBV5-1; J: TRBJ2-1; CDR3: CASSLVGTGYNEQFF
V: TRBV6-5; J: TRBJ1-5; CDR3: CASSSRDAGNQPQHF
V: TRBV4-1; J: TRBJ1-4; CDR3: CASSQSAPGGFEKLFF
V: TRBV30; J: TRBJ2-2; CDR3: CAWSNARQYTGELFF